Only a few counts were recorded for the clone carrying this T cell receptor (beta chain). V gave up 3 bases and J gave up 4 bases; unmatched junction bases: 8. The CDR3 spans 15 residues. The data were obtained in a study of blood T cells in healthy people across ages. PCR was performed a second time for roughly 7 to 12 cycles using a sample-barcoded 5' primer and a J-beta primer mix. MiXCR, run by TCRdb on the 5' RACE reads, gives a single entry per CDR3 protein. The sample yields 1 million or so distinct CDR3 sequences, under 30% seen once. This sample also belongs to another study, concerning T cells of mothers and their children. That source reports: A slight, non-significant increase in overlap was found for related mother-child pairs relative to unrelated pairs.

The material sequenced was blood. The V call is TRBV12-3 or TRBV12-4, the J call TRBJ2-7, with TRBD2 identical over 8 bases. The TCR sequence derives from a girl aged 2 to 10 in good health. CDR3 protein: CASSLGRGVFYEQYF. In DNA form, the CDR3 reads TGTGCCAGCAGTTTGGGGCGGGGGGTATTTTACGAGCAGTACTTC.